This entry features one TCR beta chain sequence. V gave up 6 bases and J gave up 4 bases, with 10 bases separating them. CDR1 is SEHNR, CDR2 FQNEAQ, per germline (reference sequence). This CDR3 spans 12 amino acids. This specimen belongs to a study of blood T cell repertoires in COVID-19. The wider study: PBMCs, B-cell-depleted T cells, or T cells provided the cDNA or gDNA that made up the material.

Per the original data handling: The authors estimated nucleated cell counts from reference gene primer amplification. Using immunoSEQ multiplex PCR, the repertoire was profiled, and TCRdb retains in-frame clones only, with some absent. V, J and clone size are taken as reported in that table, and D and trimming were inferred from the DNA itself. This sample has about 170,000 clones, with approximately 88% found just once. The V gene is TRBV7-9, the J gene TRBJ2-7; TRBD2 might be the D (5 bases). The sequence came from a woman aged 55-70 years with acute or convalescent COVID-19. Sequencing used peripheral blood. CDR3 region: CASSWTGYEQYF. The CDR3 coding sequence is TGTGCCAGCAGTTGGACTGGATACGAGCAGTACTTC.